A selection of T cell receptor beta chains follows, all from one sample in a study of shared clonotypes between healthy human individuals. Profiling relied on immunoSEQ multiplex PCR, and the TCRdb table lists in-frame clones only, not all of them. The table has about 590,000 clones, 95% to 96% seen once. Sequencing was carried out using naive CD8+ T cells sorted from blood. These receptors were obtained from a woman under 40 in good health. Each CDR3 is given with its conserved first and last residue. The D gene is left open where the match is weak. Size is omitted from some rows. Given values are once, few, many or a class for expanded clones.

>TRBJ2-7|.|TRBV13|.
TGTGCCAGCAGCCCCCAGGGGACCTACGAGCAGTACTTC
CASSPQGTYEQYF
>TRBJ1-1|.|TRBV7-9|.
TGTGCCAGCAGCTTAAGCTCCACTGAAGCTTTCTTT
CASSLSSTEAFF
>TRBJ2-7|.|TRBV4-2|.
TGTGCCAGCAGCCCAAGATCAAGTGGGGCATACGAGCAGTACTTC
CASSPRSSGAYEQYF
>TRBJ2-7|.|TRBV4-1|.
TGCGCCAGCAGCCAAGATCACGGGCCAGGGGTCTCCTACGAGCAGTACTTC
CASSQDHGPGVSYEQYF
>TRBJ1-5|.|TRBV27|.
TGTGCCAGCAGTTTTACTCAGGGATTCAATCAGCCCCAGCATTTT
CASSFTQGFNQPQHF
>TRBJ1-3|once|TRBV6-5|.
TGTGCCAGCACCGCCGGAGCCGGGGACACCATATATTTT
CASTAGAGDTIYF
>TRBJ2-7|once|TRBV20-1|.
TGCAGTGCTGGGATTAACGAGCAGTACTTC
CSAGINEQYF
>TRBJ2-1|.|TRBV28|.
TGTGCCAGCCGTCAAATCGGTGAGCAGTTCTTC
CASRQIGEQFF
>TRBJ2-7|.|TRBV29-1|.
TGCAGCGTTCCAACAGGTTTCGGCGAGCAGTACTTC
CSVPTGFGEQYF
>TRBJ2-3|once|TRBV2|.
TGTGCCAGCAGTGTTGGGGGGTACGGCACAGATACGCAGTATTTT
CASSVGGYGTDTQYF
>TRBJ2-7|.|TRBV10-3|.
TGTGCCATCAATAAAGACGGTTCAGCCATCTACGAGCAGTACTTC
CAINKDGSAIYEQYF
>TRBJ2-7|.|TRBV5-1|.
TGCGCCAGCAGCTTGGAGGTCTCATTAGGGTACGAGCAGTACTTC
CASSLEVSLGYEQYF
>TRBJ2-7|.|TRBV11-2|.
TGTGCCAGCAGCTTAGAAGACCACGCCTGGGGGGCCTACGAGCAGTACTTC
CASSLEDHAWGAYEQYF
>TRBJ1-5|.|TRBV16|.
TGTGCCAGCAGCCAATACAGCGAAAATCAGCCCCAGCATTTT
CASSQYSENQPQHF
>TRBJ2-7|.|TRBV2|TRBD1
TGTGCCAGCAGCGCCGGGACAGGGCGCGACGAGCAGTACTTC
CASSAGTGRDEQYF
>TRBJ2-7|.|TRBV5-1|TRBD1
TGCGCCAGCAGCTTGGGGGACAGTGTATCCTACGAGCAGTACTTC
CASSLGDSVSYEQYF
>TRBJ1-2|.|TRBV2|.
TGTGCCAGCACAAGGCTAGAGAATGGCTACACCTTC
CASTRLENGYTF
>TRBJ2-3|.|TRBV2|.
TGTGCCAGCAGCCCGGGACACTACACAGATACGCAGTATTTT
CASSPGHYTDTQYF
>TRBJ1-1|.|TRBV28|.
TGTGCCAGCAGTTTATCAGGGGCCGCTGAAGCTTTCTTT
CASSLSGAAEAFF
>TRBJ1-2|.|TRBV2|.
TGTGCCAGCAGTGCCCTCAGCCCCAGTCTCTATGGCTACACCTTC
CASSALSPSLYGYTF
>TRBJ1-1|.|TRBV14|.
TGTGCCAGCAGCCAAAGCGCCAGTTTGAACACTGAAGCTTTCTTT
CASSQSASLNTEAFF
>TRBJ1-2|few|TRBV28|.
TGTGCCAGCAGCTTCGGGGGCAGGGGATATGGCTACACCTTC
CASSFGGRGYGYTF
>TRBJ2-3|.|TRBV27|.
TGTGCCAGCAGTTTTTTTAGCACAGATACGCAGTATTTT
CASSFFSTDTQYF
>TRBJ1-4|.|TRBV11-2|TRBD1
TGTGCCAGCAGCTTAGTTCCAGGGGGGGAAGAAAAACTGTTTTTT
CASSLVPGGEEKLFF
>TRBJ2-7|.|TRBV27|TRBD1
TGTGCCAGCAGTCAACTAACCGGGACAGGGGCCACCGCCCAGTACTTC
CASSQLTGTGATAQYF
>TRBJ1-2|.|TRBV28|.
TGTGCCAGCAGTTTGGAGGCTTCGGCGACGGCTGGCTACACCTTC
CASSLEASATAGYTF
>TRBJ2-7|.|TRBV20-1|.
TGCAGTGCAAACTACGAGCAGTACTTC
CSANYEQYF
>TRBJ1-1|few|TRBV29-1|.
TGCAGCCCGTTAAGGGGTGTCACTGAAGCTTTCTTT
CSPLRGVTEAFF
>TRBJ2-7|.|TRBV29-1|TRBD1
TGCAGCGCGACAGGGGATTCCTACGAGCAGTACTTC
CSATGDSYEQYF
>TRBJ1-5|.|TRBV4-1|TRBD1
TGCGCCAGCAGCCAAGGGGACAGGGTGAGCAATCAGCCCCAGCATTTT
CASSQGDRVSNQPQHF
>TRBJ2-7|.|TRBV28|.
TGTGCCAGCAGTTTAACCCACGAGCAGTACTTC
CASSLTHEQYF
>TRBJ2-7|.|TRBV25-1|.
TGTGCCAGCAGTGATCTGGGACGAGAATCCTACGAGCAGTACTTC
CASSDLGRESYEQYF
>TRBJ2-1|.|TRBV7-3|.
TGTGCCAGCAGCTTAATGGCGGGATACAATGAGCAGTTCTTC
CASSLMAGYNEQFF
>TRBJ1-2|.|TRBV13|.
TGTGCCAGCAACTCCCTAACAGGGATCCATAACTATGGCTACACCTTC
CASNSLTGIHNYGYTF
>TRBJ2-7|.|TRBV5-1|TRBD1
TGCGCCAGCAGCCCGGCAGGGGGTTCGTACGAGCAGTACTTC
CASSPAGGSYEQYF
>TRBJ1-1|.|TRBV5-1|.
TGCGCCAGCAGCTTGAGCCAGGGGAGAACTGAAGCTTTCTTT
CASSLSQGRTEAFF
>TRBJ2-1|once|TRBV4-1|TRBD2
TGCGCCAGCAGCCCAGCTAGCGGGAGGTCTTCCAGCTCCTACAATGAGCAGTTCTTC
CASSPASGRSSSSYNEQFF
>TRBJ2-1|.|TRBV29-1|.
TGCAGCGGGGATTCGTCAATCGGGAGATTGGGCAATGAGCAGTTCTTC
CSGDSSIGRLGNEQFF
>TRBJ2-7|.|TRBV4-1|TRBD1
TGCGCCAGCAGCGCTCCGGGACAGTCCTACGAGCAGTACTTC
CASSAPGQSYEQYF
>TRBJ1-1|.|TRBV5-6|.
TGTGCCAGCAGCTTCTCGGAGAACACTGAAGCTTTCTTT
CASSFSENTEAFF
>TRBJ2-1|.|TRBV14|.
TGTGCCAGCAGCCAAATAACGGACAATGAGCAGTTCTTC
CASSQITDNEQFF
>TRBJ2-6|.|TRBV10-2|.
TGCGCCAGCAGTGAGCCCCGGGGGCGCCAGACTGGGGCCAACGTCCTGACTTTC
CASSEPRGRQTGANVLTF
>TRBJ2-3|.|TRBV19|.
TGTGCCAGTAGGAAGGGGACTTACACAGATACGCAGTATTTT
CASRKGTYTDTQYF
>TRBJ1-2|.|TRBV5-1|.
TGCGCCAGCAGCTTGGTGGGAGGGGACTATGGCTACACCTTC
CASSLVGGDYGYTF
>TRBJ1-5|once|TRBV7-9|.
TGTGCCAGCAGCCATGAAGGGTGGAATCAGCCCCAGCATTTT
CASSHEGWNQPQHF
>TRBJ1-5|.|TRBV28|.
TGTGCCAGCAGTTTTCCCCAGGTCAATCAGCCCCAGCATTTT
CASSFPQVNQPQHF
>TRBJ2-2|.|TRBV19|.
TGTGCCAGTAGTGAGAACACCGGGGAGCTGTTTTTT
CASSENTGELFF
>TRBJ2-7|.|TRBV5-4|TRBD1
TGTGCCAGCAGCTTGGGGGACAGGGGTACGTACGAGCAGTACTTC
CASSLGDRGTYEQYF
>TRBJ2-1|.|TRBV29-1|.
TGCAGTCCTCTAAACCCCCCCGGGGAGCAGTTCTTC
CSPLNPPGEQFF
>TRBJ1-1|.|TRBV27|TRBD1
TGTGCCACCTTTACGACAGGGTTGAAACAAGCTTTCTTT
CATFTTGLKQAFF
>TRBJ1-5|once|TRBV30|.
TGTGCCTGGAGTGTATATTGGAGCAATCAGCCCCAGCATTTT
CAWSVYWSNQPQHF
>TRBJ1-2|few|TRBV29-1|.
TGCAGCGCCTCCAGGAGGGATGGCTACACCTTC
CSASRRDGYTF
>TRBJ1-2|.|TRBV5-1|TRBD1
TGCGCCAGCAGCCCGACGCTAGACAGGGCTCCTAACTATGGCTACACCTTC
CASSPTLDRAPNYGYTF
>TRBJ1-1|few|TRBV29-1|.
TGCAGCGTTGAAGAAGGACGGGGCCACGATGAAGCTTTCTTT
CSVEEGRGHDEAFF